The 18 T cell receptor beta chains in this list originate from one sample, sequenced in a study of T cell repertoires in cytomegalovirus infection (dated by TCRdb to the late 2010s). Their target antigens are unknown. The sample's treatment or condition label, decoded: in vitro stimulation with specific CMV peptide epitopes to enrich CMV-specific T cells. Sequencing was performed on an Illumina HiSeq 1500. TCRdb cleaned the public reads at Q25 with fastp, built clones with MiXCR and kept in-frame beta chains. Each record represents a unique CDR3 protein, reported with the most common genes and DNA among its rows. Present in this sample are approximately 990,000 distinct CDR3 sequences, approximately 32% of which were seen just once. Roughly 12% of the sample belongs to the ten largest clones. The sample was cultured CD8+ T cells from PBMCs, taken from culture after CMV antigen stimulation. The origin of the receptors is a human donor in good health (CMV status not recorded). Some clones in this sample may be carry-over from other donors' samples.

Note on this clonotype: A read error may be the cause here, since a much bigger clone is one base away. The V gene is TRBV7-2, the J gene TRBJ2-5, with D tentatively TRBD1 or TRBD2 (6 bases each). The CDR3 sequence is 16 residues long. Germline V gene sequence: CDR1 SGHTA, CDR2 FQGNSA. The CDR3 nucleotides are TGTGCCAGCAACTTAATCGGGGGCTCAGCGGACAAGACCCAGTACTTC. This codes for CASNLIGGSADKTQYF. Full variable domain (rest looked up from reference TRBV7-2 and TRBJ2-5): GAGVSQSPSNKVTEKGKDVELRCDPISGHTALYWYRQSLGQGLEFLIYFQGNSAPDKSGLPSDRFSAERTGGSVSTLTIQRTQQEDSAVYLCASNLIGGSADKTQYFGPGTRLLVL.

This clonotype was seen at least ten times. This chain uses TRBV7-6 with TRBJ1-1; tentatively, D is TRBD1 (5 bases). Trimming pared 5 bases from V and 4 bases from J, leaving 17 bases between. Germline values: CDR1 SGHVS, CDR2 FNYEAQ. The CDR3 covers 15 residues. The CDR3 region has the DNA TGTGCCAGCAGCGAGGGGACCGGCCTGAGCACTGAAGCTTTCTTT. Translating gives CASSEGTGLSTEAFF.

V usage is TRBV28 and J usage is TRBJ2-1; TRBD1 matches at 7 bases. The CDR3 consists of 17 residues. CDR1 and CDR2 (germline): MDHEN, SYDVKM. Trimming cost V 3 bases and J 5 bases; bases outside gene matches: 13. The CDR3 DNA is TGTGCCAGCAGTTTCCGCCAGACAGGGAGACTCAACAATGAGCAGTTCTTC. This codes for CASSFRQTGRLNNEQFF.

The table lists this clonotype with a few counts. V is TRBV6-2 or TRBV6-3 and J is TRBJ2-1; weak D call: TRBD2 (7 bases). CDR3 length equals 15 residues. Germline CDR1 is MNHEY and CDR2 is SVGEGT. V was shortened by 1 base and J by 7 bases, with 14 bases between the two germline ends. The chain's CDR3 is CASSYWGGLRNEQFF. The CDR3 DNA reads as TGTGCCAGCAGTTACTGGGGGGGCCTGAGGAATGAGCAGTTCTTC.

V usage is TRBV5-1 and J usage is TRBJ2-2; 7 nucleotides align to TRBD1. This CDR3 comprises 15 residues. Germline assignment: CDR1 SGHRS and CDR2 YFSETQ. Germline trimming cut 5 bases from V and 1 base from J; bases unmatched to any gene: 5. CDR3 sequence: CASSAGTVNTGELFF. Here the CDR3 DNA reads TGCGCCAGCAGTGCCGGGACAGTGAACACCGGGGAGCTGTTTTTT.

This clonotype came up a few times. CDR3 sequence reads: CASSYDRGPKANQPQHF. The CDR3 DNA reads as TGTGCCAGCAGTTACGACAGGGGGCCTAAAGCAAATCAGCCCCAGCATTTT. This sequence joins TRBV6-2 or TRBV6-3 and TRBJ1-5; 10 bases align to TRBD1. Unmatched junction bases numbered 8, after V lost 2 bases and J lost 4 bases. The CDR3 is 17 amino acids. From germline, CDR1 is MNHEY and CDR2 SVGEGT.

In its sample, this clonotype was seen many times. The chain combines TRBV12-3 or TRBV12-4 with TRBJ2-5; tentative D call: TRBD1 (6 bases). The V end lost 3 bases, the J end lost 0 bases, and 11 bases lay between the germline ends. This CDR3 is 15 amino acids long. The CDR3, as DNA: TGTGCCAGCAGTTTTAACCAGGGGAACCAAGAGACCCAGTACTTC. Protein sequence: CASSFNQGNQETQYF.

The gene calls are TRBV6-2 or TRBV6-3 and TRBJ2-1; 10 bases align to TRBD2. This CDR3 contains 19 residues. Losses at the gene ends were 4 bases for V and 8 bases for J; bases not matched to a gene: 20. CDR1 and CDR2 (germline): MNHEY, SVGEGT. CDR3 DNA sequence: TGTGCCAGCAGTTCCCTACTCCTCTCAGCGGGGGGGAATGCGGATGAGCAGTTCTTC. Encoded protein: CASSSLLLSAGGNADEQFF.

This clonotype was observed a handful of times. J is TRBJ1-2 and V is TRBV6-1; no clear D. The CDR3 runs 11 residues. Looked up from germline, CDR1 is MNHNS and CDR2 is SASEGT. Trimming pared 7 bases from V and 8 bases from J, leaving 11 bases between. CDR3 in amino acids: CASIRGDGYTF. CDR3 coding DNA: TGTGCCAGCATACGAGGCGACGGCTACACCTTC.

This clonotype was observed many times. The chain has TRBV7-9 and TRBJ2-5, with no clear D. CDR1 is SEHNR, CDR2 FQNEAQ, per germline (reference sequence). Between the trimmed V and J ends, which lost 3 bases and 4 bases, there was a span of 9 bases. This CDR3 has 13 amino acids. The CDR3 DNA reads TGTGCCAGCAGCTTTTCGATAGGAGAGACCCAGTACTTC. This sequence encodes CASSFSIGETQYF.

This clonotype was found many times. This chain connects TRBV7-2 to TRBJ2-1, with 9 bases that match TRBD2. The germline CDR1 and CDR2 sequences are SGHTA and FQGNSA. After removal of 1 base from V and 9 bases from J, the junction contained 7 bases not matched to a gene. The CDR3 runs to 15 residues. CDR3 bases: TGTGCCAGCAGCTTAGTCCGCGGGGGGGCCGGTGAGCAGTTCTTC. It is translated as CASSLVRGGAGEQFF.

J is TRBJ1-1 and V is TRBV5-1; the D gene is possibly TRBD1 (5 bases). The CDR3 covers 18 residues. CDR1 is SGHRS and CDR2 is YFSETQ in the germline V gene. V was clipped by 2 bases and J by 4 bases, with 24 bases between them. The CDR3 sequence: CASSFGLRHPGATTEAFF. The DNA for the CDR3 is TGCGCCAGCAGCTTTGGATTAAGACACCCTGGGGCTACCACTGAAGCTTTCTTT.

J is TRBJ1-5 and V is TRBV18, with 12 bases that match TRBD1. With 3 bases clipped from V and 5 bases from J, the junction kept 20 bases outside the gene matches. There are 21 residues in the CDR3. Germline V gene sequence: CDR1 KGHSH, CDR2 LQKENI. Written as DNA, the CDR3 is TGTGCCAGCTCACCGTCCGTATGGGACAGGGGGCGAAAAAAGCGGGATCAGCCCCAGCATTTT. It specifies CASSPSVWDRGRKKRDQPQHF.

This clonotype has a handful of counts. The V and J genes are TRBV7-9 and TRBJ2-7; TRBD2 matches at 8 bases. The junction had 11 bases not matched to a gene; V was cut back by 7 bases and J by 9 bases. Germline lookup yields CDR1 SEHNR and CDR2 FQNEAQ (reference sequence). CDR3 length equals 13 residues. The CDR3, as DNA: TGTGCCAGCATTCCAGCGGGGGAGTTAGTGCAGTACTTC. Amino acids: CASIPAGELVQYF.

This clonotype showed up just a few times. This chain uses TRBV20-1 with TRBJ1-5; tentatively, D is TRBD1 (5 bases). CDR3 size: 16 residues. Trimming stripped 4 bases from V and 2 bases from J, with 18 bases between. The germline V gene encodes CDR1 DFQATT and CDR2 SNEGSKA (reference sequence). This chain's CDR3 is CSATRRWGGGNQPQHF. DNA of the CDR3: TGCAGTGCTACTAGACGCTGGGGGGGAGGCAATCAGCCCCAGCATTTT.

The genes are TRBV6-2 or TRBV6-3 and TRBJ2-1; no firm D call. Between the trimmed V and J ends, which lost 5 bases and 6 bases, there was a span of 11 bases. The germline gives CDR1 MNHEY, CDR2 SVGEGT. This CDR3 has 13 amino acids. Written as DNA, the CDR3 is TGTGCCAGCAGTCCACAGAAGGTCAATGAGCAGTTCTTC. It encodes CASSPQKVNEQFF.

J is TRBJ1-4 and V is TRBV25-1; D unresolved. CDR3 length: 15 residues. V gave up 1 base and J gave up 6 bases, with 12 bases separating them. Per the germline V gene, CDR1 is MGHDK and CDR2 is SYGVNS. This CDR3 reads CASSESAYLDEKLFF. The CDR3 region has the DNA TGTGCCAGCAGTGAATCAGCCTATTTGGATGAAAAACTGTTTTTT. Complete variable domain (other parts from reference TRBV25-1 and TRBJ1-4): EADIYQTPRYLVIGTGKKITLECSQTMGHDKMYWYQQDPGMELHLIHYSYGVNSTEKGDLSSESTVSRIRTEHFPLTLESARPSHTSQYLCASSESAYLDEKLFFGSGTQLSVL.

The chain combines TRBV7-6 with TRBJ2-7; tentatively, D is TRBD2 (5 bases). Germline V gene data show CDR1 as SGHVS and CDR2 as FNYEAQ. The CDR3 is 12 amino acids. Trimming left V 3 bases short and J 4 bases short, with 7 bases between. The CDR3 is CASSFPGYEQYV. For the CDR3, the DNA is TGTGCCAGCAGCTTCCCGGGGTACGAGCAGTACGTC.